This entry lists 27 T cell receptor beta chains sequenced from one sample in a study of blood T cell repertoires in COVID-19. The repertoire was sequenced with immunoSEQ multiplex PCR; TCRdb's copy has only in-frame clones and lacks some. The repertoire holds 160,000 or so clones, with about 80% as singletons. Sequenced sample: peripheral blood. The receptors here all came from a human donor in a cohort sampled during active COVID-19.

The gene calls are TRBV3-1 (or the pseudogene TRBV3-2) and TRBJ2-3, with 14 bases matching TRBD2. J gave up 3 bases and V 4 bases, and 6 bases lay outside the gene matches. The CDR3 loop spans 17 amino acids. Germline assignment: CDR1 LGHDT and CDR2 YNNKEL (reference sequence). CDR3 in amino acids: CASSLRTSGRMTDTQYF. CDR3 DNA sequence: TGTGCCAGCAGCCTAAGGACTAGCGGGAGGATGACAGATACGCAGTATTTT.

The genes are TRBV5-1 and TRBJ2-3, with D perhaps matching TRBD2 (6 bases). Germline lookup yields CDR1 SGHRS and CDR2 YFSETQ. V was pared by 3 bases and J by 13 bases, with 15 bases between. CDR3 length equals 12 residues. Written as DNA, the CDR3 is TGCGCCAGCAGCTCCGGGGGACCAAAGGAGTATTTT. Its protein is CASSSGGPKEYF.

This rearrangement joins TRBV18 to TRBJ2-1; 10 nucleotides line up with TRBD1. The CDR3 sequence is 15 residues long. Germline CDR1 reads KGHSH; CDR2 reads LQKENI. Trimming at V came to 3 bases and at J to 7 bases, leaving 6 bases not matched to a gene. The CDR3 loop is CASSPGQGGRNEQFF. The CDR3 nucleotides are TGTGCCAGCTCACCCGGACAGGGGGGGCGAAATGAGCAGTTCTTC. Using reference TRBV18 and TRBJ2-1 for the parts outside the CDR3, the full variable domain is NAGVMQNPRHLVRRRGQEARLRCSPMKGHSHVYWYRQLPEEGLKFMVYLQKENIIDESGMPKERFSAEFPKEGPSILRIQQVVRGDSAAYFCASSPGQGGRNEQFFGPGTRLTVL.

CDR3 sequence (DNA): TGTGCCATCAGTGAACGGCGGGACGGCAACAATGAGCAGTTCTTC. It translates to CAISERRDGNNEQFF. This chain uses TRBV10-3 with TRBJ2-1; D perhaps matches TRBD2 (6 bases). Germline lookup yields CDR1 ENHRY and CDR2 SYGVKD. CDR3 length: 15 amino acids. The ends were cut back, 3 bases at V and 5 bases at J, with 14 bases in the middle.

The chain couples TRBV6-6 to TRBJ1-5; maybe TRBD1 (6 bases). Germline CDR1 and CDR2: MNHNY and SVGAGI (reference sequence). Trimming shortened V by 8 bases and J by 7 bases, and 15 bases separated the two germline ends. The CDR3 consists of 13 residues. The CDR3 loop is CASLQGGAQPQHF. CDR3 DNA sequence: TGTGCCAGCCTACAGGGAGGGGCGCAGCCCCAGCATTTT.

The genes are TRBV7-8 and TRBJ2-1; 8 nucleotides align to TRBD2. The V and J ends lost 9 bases and 6 bases, in that order; junction bases with no gene match: 10. Per germline, CDR1 SGHVS and CDR2 FQNEAQ. The CDR3 sequence is 14 residues long. CDR3 sequence reads: CASRGAGVTNEQFF. In nucleotides, the CDR3 is TGTGCCAGTCGGGGAGCGGGAGTAACCAATGAGCAGTTCTTC. The full variable domain, completed using reference TRBV7-8 and TRBJ2-1, is GAGVSQSPRYKVAKRGQDVALRCDPISGHVSLFWYQQALGQGPEFLTYFQNEAQLDKSGLPSDRFFAERPEGSVSTLKIQRTQQEDSAVYLCASRGAGVTNEQFFGPGTRLTVL.

The chain links TRBV19 to TRBJ1-2; D not resolved. The V and J ends lost 0 bases and 3 bases respectively, with 17 bases between them. Germline V gives CDR1 LNHDA, CDR2 SQIVND (reference sequence). The CDR3 consists of 17 residues. This CDR3 reads CASSIDDRERVYYGYTF. In DNA form, the CDR3 reads TGTGCCAGTAGTATAGATGATCGGGAGAGAGTTTACTATGGCTACACCTTC.

This chain connects TRBV4-1 to TRBJ2-3; D possibly corresponds to TRBD1 (6 bases). Between the trimmed V and J ends, which lost 4 bases and 4 bases, there was a span of 18 bases. CDR1 and CDR2 (germline): MGHRA, YSYEKL. CDR3 length: 16 residues. The CDR3 loop reads CASSLQTGLPADTQYF. Written as DNA, the CDR3 is TGCGCCAGCAGCCTCCAGACAGGCCTACCCGCAGATACGCAGTATTTT.

The chain links TRBV4-1 to TRBJ2-7; 7 positions agree with TRBD2. This CDR3 is 17 amino acids long. J gave up 5 bases and V 0 bases, and 13 bases lay outside the gene matches. Germline CDR1 is MGHRA and CDR2 is YSYEKL. The CDR3 nucleotides are TGCGCCAGCAGCCAAGATTTCTCGACAGCCCGGGGGGACGAGCAGTACTTC. Its protein product is CASSQDFSTARGDEQYF.

The V and J genes are TRBV6-5 and TRBJ1-1, with 7 bases fitting TRBD1. Unmatched junction bases numbered 5, after V lost 6 bases and J lost 1 base. Germline V gene data show CDR1 as MNHEY and CDR2 as SVGAGI. CDR3 length: 14 residues. CDR3 residues: CASRQQGKNTEAFF. For the CDR3, the DNA is TGTGCCAGCAGGCAACAGGGGAAGAACACTGAAGCTTTCTTT.

The chain combines TRBV10-3 with TRBJ2-7; 11 bases agree with TRBD1. In germline, CDR1 is ENHRY, CDR2 SYGVKD. The CDR3 is 15 amino acids. After removal of 0 bases from V and 3 bases from J, the junction contained 1 base not matched to a gene. CDR3 nucleotide sequence: TGTGCCATCAGTGAGTCCGGGACAGGGGGCTACGAGCAGTACTTC. The encoded protein is CAISESGTGGYEQYF.

The chain links TRBV27 to TRBJ2-5; TRBD2 matches 11 bases. Losses at the gene ends were 5 bases for V and 1 base for J; bases not matched to a gene: 12. The CDR3 loop spans 18 amino acids. Germline V gene sequence: CDR1 MNHEY, CDR2 SMNVEV (reference sequence). CDR3 nucleotide sequence: TGTGCCAGCAGTCGCGGGACTAGCGGCCCGAGATTCCAAGAGACCCAGTACTTC. It codes for CASSRGTSGPRFQETQYF.

The V gene is TRBV5-1, the J gene TRBJ2-5; D gene ambiguous. Between the trimmed V and J ends, which lost 4 bases and 0 bases, there was a span of 4 bases. The CDR3 contains 12 residues. In germline, CDR1 is SGHRS, CDR2 YFSETQ. CDR3 bases: TGCGCCAGCAGCCTAAACCAAGAGACCCAGTACTTC. The encoded protein is CASSLNQETQYF.

This clone was seen a handful of times. The chain employs TRBV3-1 (or the pseudogene TRBV3-2) and TRBJ1-6; the D gene is possibly TRBD1 (5 bases). The germline V gene has CDR1 LGHDT and CDR2 YNNKEL (reference sequence). The CDR3 runs 14 residues. Trimming cost V 1 base and J 6 bases, with 7 bases left between them. The CDR3 nucleotides are TGTGCCAGCAGCCAAGGCAGGGCTAATTCACCCCTCCACTTT. It encodes CASSQGRANSPLHF.

The chain links TRBV19 to TRBJ1-3; 7 nucleotides line up with TRBD1. The CDR3 contains 14 residues. The germline V gene encodes CDR1 LNHDA and CDR2 SQIVND (reference sequence). Trimming at V came to 8 bases and at J to 3 bases, leaving 7 bases not matched to a gene. The CDR3 reads CASRDRDSGNTIYF. The CDR3 DNA sequence: TGTGCCAGTCGAGACCGGGACAGTGGAAACACCATATATTTT.

This clone occurred once. The chain combines TRBV6-5 with TRBJ2-1; TRBD1 matches 9 bases. This CDR3 contains 15 residues. Trimming took 7 bases from V and 5 from J; bases not matched to a gene: 9. Germline V gene lookup returns CDR1 MNHEY and CDR2 SVGAGI. CDR3: CASTNQWDRDNEQFF. CDR3 in DNA: TGTGCCAGCACGAATCAGTGGGACAGGGACAATGAGCAGTTCTTC.

The chain has TRBV6-5 and TRBJ2-7; 10 bases agree with TRBD2. CDR3 length: 14 residues. The germline CDR1 and CDR2 sequences are MNHEY and SVGAGI. J gave up 3 bases and V 5 bases, and 4 bases lay outside the gene matches. The CDR3 nucleotides are TGTGCCAGCAGTCGGACTAGCGGCTACTACGAGCAGTACTTC. This sequence encodes CASSRTSGYYEQYF.

The chain couples TRBV29-1 to TRBJ2-3; D is perhaps TRBD1 (5 bases). CDR3 size: 13 residues. Trimming took 4 bases from V and 2 from J, leaving 10 bases between them. Germline CDR1 and CDR2: SQVTM and ANQGSEA. The CDR3 sequence is CSVGARVTDTQYF. The CDR3 coding sequence is TGCAGCGTTGGGGCCAGGGTCACAGATACGCAGTATTTT.

The chain is built from TRBV4-1 and TRBJ2-1; a weak D match, TRBD1 (6 bases). V was pared by 1 base and J by 8 bases, with 15 bases between. The V gene's germline CDR1 is MGHRA and CDR2 YSYEKL. There are 15 residues in the CDR3. Here the CDR3 reads CASSQGTGFVDEQFF. In DNA, the CDR3 is TGCGCCAGCAGCCAAGGAACAGGGTTTGTTGATGAGCAGTTCTTC.

The chain combines TRBV21-1 with TRBJ2-6; TRBD1 is taken as the D call from the table, unchecked against the DNA. TRBV21-1 is deemed a pseudogene. The CDR3 contains 18 residues. The CDR3 DNA follows: TGTGCCAGCACCGAGGAGGGGGCAGCCAGCTCTGGGGCCAACGTCCTGACTTTC. Amino acids: CASTEEGAASSGANVLTF.

This clone was counted at least ten times. The rearrangement uses TRBV11-2 and TRBJ2-3, with a possible D match to TRBD2 (7 bases). Trimming pared 6 bases from V and 4 bases from J, leaving 17 bases between. The CDR3 has 15 amino acids. CDR1 and CDR2 from the germline V gene are SGHAT and FQNNGV. The CDR3 DNA reads as TGTGCCAGCAGGGGGGGGCTAACCGGTGCAGATACGCAGTATTTT. It translates to CASRGGLTGADTQYF.

CDR3 in DNA: TGTGCCAGCAGCCCCACAAGTAACACCGGGGAGCTGTTTTTT. Its translation: CASSPTSNTGELFF. The J gene is TRBJ2-2, the V gene TRBV11-2; D is unresolved. This CDR3 has 14 amino acids. Germline CDR1 SGHAT, CDR2 FQNNGV. Trimming took 5 bases from V and 2 from J, leaving 9 bases between them.

The chain links TRBV12-3 or TRBV12-4 to TRBJ2-2; D gene unclear. Trimming pared 7 bases from V and 4 bases from J, leaving 10 bases between. This CDR3 spans 13 amino acids. CDR3 sequence reads: CASKWSGTGELFF. DNA of the CDR3: TGTGCCAGCAAGTGGTCGGGCACCGGGGAGCTGTTTTTT.

J is TRBJ1-2 and V is TRBV5-4, with TRBD1 matching over 9 bases. Germline V gives CDR1 SGHNT, CDR2 YYREEE (reference sequence). With 5 bases clipped from V and 3 bases from J, the junction kept 8 bases outside the gene matches. The CDR3 totals 15 residues. The CDR3 sequence is CASSQRDRVYYGYTF. In DNA, the CDR3 is TGTGCCAGCAGTCAACGGGACAGGGTTTACTATGGCTACACCTTC.

The J gene is TRBJ2-7, the V gene TRBV4-1; 8 bases are a match to TRBD1. J was trimmed by 3 bases and V by 2 bases; bases with no gene match: 6. The germline V gene has CDR1 MGHRA and CDR2 YSYEKL. This CDR3 contains 15 residues. CDR3 residues: CASSQRAGTGYEQYF. The CDR3 coding sequence is TGCGCCAGCAGCCAACGAGCCGGGACAGGCTACGAGCAGTACTTC.

V and J are TRBV21-1 and TRBJ2-7; the table assigns TRBD2, which was not confirmed against the DNA. TRBV21-1 is a listed pseudogene. This CDR3 comprises 13 residues. DNA of the CDR3: TGTGCCAGCAGCAAACGGGGTACCTACGAGCAGTACTTC. As protein: CASSKRGTYEQYF.

The chain links TRBV6-5 to TRBJ2-3; the match to TRBD1 covers 10 bases. CDR1 MNHEY and CDR2 SVGAGI come from the germline V gene. The V gene end was trimmed by 6 bases and the J gene end by 2 bases; junction bases not matched to a gene: 5. CDR3 length: 15 amino acids. CDR3 region: CASRPGTGDTDTQYF. The DNA for the CDR3 is TGTGCCAGCAGGCCCGGGACAGGGGACACAGATACGCAGTATTTT.